Sequencing of this TCR beta chain was carried out in a study of shared clonotypes between healthy human individuals. Produced via immunoSEQ multiplex PCR; TCRdb's table is partial and in-frame only. Of 2 million to 2.5 million clones in the sample, approximately 90% were seen once. This CDR3 is built from 17 residues. Per the germline V gene, CDR1 is SGHTA and CDR2 is FQGNSA. J was trimmed by 2 bases and V by 4 bases; bases with no gene match: 9. The receptor's source is a man younger than 35 in good health. Some clones in this sample may be carry-over from other donors' samples. Sequencing input: naive CD4+ T cells from PBMCs. Documented subset: CD45RA+ positively selected. The rearrangement links TRBV7-2 to TRBJ2-3, with 10 positions matching TRBD2. CDR3 in amino acids: CASSSLPTSGFTDTQYF. The CDR3 region has the DNA TGTGCCAGCAGCTCCCTTCCGACTAGCGGGTTCACAGATACGCAGTATTTT.